Listed below are T cell receptor beta chains from one sample, sequenced in a study of blood T cell repertoires in COVID-19. Generated by immunoSEQ multiplex PCR, the TCRdb table keeps only in-frame clones and is missing some. The table has fewer than 150,000 clones, more than 80% seen once; the top ten hold around 4.1%. The sequenced sample was peripheral blood. The origin of the receptors is a human donor in a cohort sampled during active COVID-19. Both conserved end residues are part of each CDR3. D genes are given only for firm matches. Rows give clone size only sometimes, using once, few, many, or a class for an expanded clone.

J gene: TRBJ1-3; V gene: TRBV7-8; clone size: -; D gene: -; CDR3 DNA: TGTGCCAGCAGCTCCGAACTAGTTAGGGCTATGGGCACCATATATTTT; CDR3 protein: CASSSELVRAMGTIYF
J gene: TRBJ1-2; V gene: TRBV7-9; clone size: -; D gene: -; CDR3 DNA: TGTGCCAGCAGCCTTTCGGGGGGTAACTATGGCTACACCTTC; CDR3 protein: CASSLSGGNYGYTF
J gene: TRBJ2-2; V gene: TRBV7-2; clone size: once; D gene: TRBD2; CDR3 DNA: TGTGCCAGCAGCTTACGGGGGGGCACCGGGGAGCTGTTTTTT; CDR3 protein: CASSLRGGTGELFF
J gene: TRBJ2-3; V gene: TRBV7-2; clone size: once; D gene: -; CDR3 DNA: TGTGCCAGCAGCCCCCTTTGGGGCGGGAACACAGATACGCAGTATTTT; CDR3 protein: CASSPLWGGNTDTQYF
J gene: TRBJ1-4; V gene: TRBV7-2; clone size: once; D gene: TRBD1; CDR3 DNA: TGTGCCAGCAGCGCAACCGGGACAGGGGGTTATGAAAAACTGTTTTTT; CDR3 protein: CASSATGTGGYEKLFF
J gene: TRBJ2-1; V gene: TRBV15; clone size: many; D gene: -; CDR3 DNA: TGTGCCACCAGCGTGAGGACTACCCTCAGGGAGCAGTTCTTC; CDR3 protein: CATSVRTTLREQFF
J gene: TRBJ1-1; V gene: TRBV2; clone size: -; D gene: -; CDR3 DNA: TGTGCCAGCAGTGTACAGGGCCCTGAAGCTTTCTTT; CDR3 protein: CASSVQGPEAFF
J gene: TRBJ2-1; V gene: TRBV6-5; clone size: once; D gene: TRBD2; CDR3 DNA: TGTGCCAGCAGAGCTAGCGGACCCGTAGATGAGCAGTTCTTC; CDR3 protein: CASRASGPVDEQFF
J gene: TRBJ2-3; V gene: TRBV10-2; clone size: -; D gene: TRBD2; CDR3 DNA: TGCGCCAGCCGGCCGGGGTTAGCGGGAGGGAGCACAGATACGCAGTATTTT; CDR3 protein: CASRPGLAGGSTDTQYF
J gene: TRBJ1-3; V gene: TRBV11-3; clone size: -; D gene: -; CDR3 DNA: TGTGCCAGCAGCCCCGGACAGTCTGGAAACACCATATATTTT; CDR3 protein: CASSPGQSGNTIYF
J gene: TRBJ2-2; V gene: TRBV18; clone size: -; D gene: TRBD1; CDR3 DNA: TGTGCCAGCTCACCGGAGCAGGGGGTCGTCGGGGAGCTGTTTTTT; CDR3 protein: CASSPEQGVVGELFF
J gene: TRBJ2-1; V gene: TRBV5-1; clone size: -; D gene: -; CDR3 DNA: TGCGCCAGCAGCAGAGACAGGAGTTACAATGAGCAGCAGTTCTTC; CDR3 protein: CASSRDRSYNEQQFF
J gene: TRBJ2-1; V gene: TRBV6-2/TRBV6-3; clone size: -; D gene: TRBD2; CDR3 DNA: TGTGCCAGCAGTTATCGGTCTAGCGGGTACAATGAGCAGTTCTTC; CDR3 protein: CASSYRSSGYNEQFF
J gene: TRBJ1-4; V gene: TRBV6-5; clone size: -; D gene: -; CDR3 DNA: TGTGCCAGCAGGCCGTCAGGGTGGGGTGAAAAACTGTTTTTT; CDR3 protein: CASRPSGWGEKLFF